These T cell receptor beta chains were read from a single sample in a study of cytomegalovirus exposure and HLA in healthy donors. Sequencing used immunoSEQ multiplex PCR; TCRdb keeps in-frame clones, though not all of them. The sample consists of 200,000 to 250,000 clones, 65% to 90% of them appearing once. The sample comprised PBMCs. All receptors come from a girl under 18 in good health and CMV-seronegative. CDR3s include the opening cysteine and the closing phenylalanine or tryptophan. A row's size may be missing; if present it is once, few, many or a size class.

v_call	clone_size	j_call	cdr3_aa
TRBV27	.	TRBJ1-1	CRTEAGGPNTEAFF
TRBV4-2	few	TRBJ1-6	CASSQEVAGVNSPLHF
TRBV15	.	TRBJ1-5	CATSLDRGRQPQHF
TRBV5-1	.	TRBJ1-4	CASSLGGNEKLFF
TRBV4-2	few	TRBJ1-1	CASSQVVGGRTEAFF
TRBV29-1	.	TRBJ2-2	CSVVLAEWDTGELFF
TRBV7-3	.	TRBJ1-5	CASSFGGIQPQHF
TRBV4-1	.	TRBJ2-2	CASSQYSGNTGELFF
TRBV27	.	TRBJ2-6	CASSFTFRDTKAGANVLTF
TRBV5-1	.	TRBJ2-3	CASSVPFTSGRGVSTDTQYF
TRBV7-8	.	TRBJ2-1	CASSLKASGVSYNEQFF
TRBV6-6	few	TRBJ1-6	CASSYSRDTVHF
TRBV4-2	.	TRBJ2-5	CASSPGQGIGETQYF
TRBV5-1	.	TRBJ1-2	CASSLEAGSYGYTF
TRBV7-8	.	TRBJ2-7	CASSFKYLAGFSYEQYF
TRBV29-1	.	TRBJ2-1	CSVETSGRSTEQFF
TRBV21-1	.	TRBJ2-1	CASRDETTYNEQFF
TRBV18	.	TRBJ1-1	CASSPLQNTEASF
TRBV2	once	TRBJ2-7	CASSLNSYEQYF
TRBV5-1	.	TRBJ2-7	CASSTGTGPHEQYF
TRBV2	.	TRBJ2-2	CATRVELTGELFF
TRBV25-1	once	TRBJ1-4	CASTPDRGGFSEKLFF
TRBV29-1	.	TRBJ2-1	CSGKRNYRNEQFF
TRBV28	.	TRBJ2-3	CASSLWRGGAGSDTQYF
TRBV19	.	TRBJ1-5	CASSTRPGQVSNQPQHF
TRBV28	.	TRBJ2-7	CASSLPGQRYEQYF
TRBV18	.	TRBJ2-3	CASSPPGQLSTDTQYF
TRBV5-4	.	TRBJ2-5	CASSLGVKGSGSETQYF
TRBV7-2	.	TRBJ2-1	CASGTVDEQFF
TRBV18	.	TRBJ1-5	CASSPGQENQPQHF
TRBV27	.	TRBJ2-2	CASSLFSGVNRLYTGELFF
TRBV9	.	.	CASSVEDTMTYEQYF
TRBV30	.	TRBJ1-2	CAWRRNRGGNYGYTF